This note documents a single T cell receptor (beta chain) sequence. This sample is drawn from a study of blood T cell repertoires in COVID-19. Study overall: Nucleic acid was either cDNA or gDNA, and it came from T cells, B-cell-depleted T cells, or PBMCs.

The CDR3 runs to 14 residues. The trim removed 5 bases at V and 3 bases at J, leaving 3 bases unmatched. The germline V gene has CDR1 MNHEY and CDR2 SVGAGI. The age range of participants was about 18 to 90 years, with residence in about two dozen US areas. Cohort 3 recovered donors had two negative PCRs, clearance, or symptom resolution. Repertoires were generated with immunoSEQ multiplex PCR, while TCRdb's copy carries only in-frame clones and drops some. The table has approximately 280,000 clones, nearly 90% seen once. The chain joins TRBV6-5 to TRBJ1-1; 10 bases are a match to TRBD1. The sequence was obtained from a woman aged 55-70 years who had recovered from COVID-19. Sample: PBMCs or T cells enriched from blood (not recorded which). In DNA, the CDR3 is TGTGCCAGCAGTCCGGGACAGGGGTACACTGAAGCTTTCTTT. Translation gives CASSPGQGYTEAFF.